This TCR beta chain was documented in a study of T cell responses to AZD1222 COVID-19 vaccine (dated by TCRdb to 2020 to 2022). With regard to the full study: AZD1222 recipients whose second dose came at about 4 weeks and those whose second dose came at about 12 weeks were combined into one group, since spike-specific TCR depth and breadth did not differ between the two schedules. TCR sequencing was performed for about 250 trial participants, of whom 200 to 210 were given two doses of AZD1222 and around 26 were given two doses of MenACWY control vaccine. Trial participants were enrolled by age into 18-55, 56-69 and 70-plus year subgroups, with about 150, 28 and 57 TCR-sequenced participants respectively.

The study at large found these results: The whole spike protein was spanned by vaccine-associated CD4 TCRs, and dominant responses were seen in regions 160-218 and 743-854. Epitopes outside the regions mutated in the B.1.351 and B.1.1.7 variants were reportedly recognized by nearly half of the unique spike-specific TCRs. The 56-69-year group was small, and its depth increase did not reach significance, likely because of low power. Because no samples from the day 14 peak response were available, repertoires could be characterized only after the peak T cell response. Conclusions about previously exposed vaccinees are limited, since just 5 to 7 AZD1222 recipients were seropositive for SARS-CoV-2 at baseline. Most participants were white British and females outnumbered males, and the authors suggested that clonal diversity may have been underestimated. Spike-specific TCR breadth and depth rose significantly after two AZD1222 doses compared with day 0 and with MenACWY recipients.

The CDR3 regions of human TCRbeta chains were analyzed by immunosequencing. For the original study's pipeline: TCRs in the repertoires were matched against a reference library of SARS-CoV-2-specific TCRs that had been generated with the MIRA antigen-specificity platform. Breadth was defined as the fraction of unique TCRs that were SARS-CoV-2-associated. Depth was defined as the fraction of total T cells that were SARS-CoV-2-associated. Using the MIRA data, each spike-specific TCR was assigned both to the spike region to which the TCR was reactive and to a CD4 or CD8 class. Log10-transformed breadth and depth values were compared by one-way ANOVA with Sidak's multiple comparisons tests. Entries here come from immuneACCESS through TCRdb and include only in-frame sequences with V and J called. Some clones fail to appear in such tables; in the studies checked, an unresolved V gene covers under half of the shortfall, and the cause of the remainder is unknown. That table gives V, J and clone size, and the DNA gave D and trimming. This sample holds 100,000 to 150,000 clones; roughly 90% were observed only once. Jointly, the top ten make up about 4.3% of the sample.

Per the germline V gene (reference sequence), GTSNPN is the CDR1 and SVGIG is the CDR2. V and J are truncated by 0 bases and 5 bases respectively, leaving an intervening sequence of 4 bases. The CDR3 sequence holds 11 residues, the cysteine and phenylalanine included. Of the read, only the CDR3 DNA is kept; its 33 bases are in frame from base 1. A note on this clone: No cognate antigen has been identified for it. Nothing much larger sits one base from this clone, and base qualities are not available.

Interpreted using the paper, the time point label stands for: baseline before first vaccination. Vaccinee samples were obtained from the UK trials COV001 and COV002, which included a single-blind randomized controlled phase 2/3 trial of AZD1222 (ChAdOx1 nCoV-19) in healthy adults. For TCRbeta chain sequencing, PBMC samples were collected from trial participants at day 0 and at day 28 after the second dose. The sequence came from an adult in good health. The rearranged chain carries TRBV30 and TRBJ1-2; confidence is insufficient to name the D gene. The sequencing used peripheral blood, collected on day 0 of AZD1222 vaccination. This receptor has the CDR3 CAWSVTYGYTF. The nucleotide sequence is TGTGCCTGGAGTGTCACATATGGCTACACCTTC.